The 15 T cell receptor beta chains below all came from one sample that was sequenced in a study of human T cells and chemical hapten exposure. The time point was: patch test 1, 2 weeks after DPC sensitization. The treatment: therapeutic diphenylcyclopropenone sensitization with weekly scalp DPC. A single record per CDR3 protein comes from TCRdb applying MiXCR to the RACE reads. The sample consists of tens of thousands of distinct CDR3 sequences, roughly 10% of them appearing once. The material was whole blood, obtained in connection with sensitization to the hapten diphenylcyclopropenone (DPC). All receptors come from a woman in her forties or fifties with alopecia areata. Some clones in this sample may be carry-over from other donors' samples.

This clonotype was seen only a few times. The chain employs TRBV2 and TRBJ2-7, with D perhaps TRBD1 or TRBD2 (6 bases each). CDR3 size: 14 residues. Trimming cost V 10 bases and J 1 base, with 17 bases left between them. Germline values: CDR1 SNHLY, CDR2 FYNNEI. As DNA, the CDR3 is TGTGCCACCGGCGGGGTAGGGGGATCCTACGAGCAGTACTTC. Its translation is CATGGVGGSYEQYF.

In its sample, this clonotype was seen many times. The chain uses TRBV4-2 and TRBJ2-7; D uncertain. With 5 bases removed from V and 1 base from J, the gap between germline ends came to 9 bases. There are 13 residues in the CDR3. Germline CDR1 and CDR2: LGHNA and YNFKEQ. The DNA for the CDR3 is TGTGCCAGCAGCTCTAGGGATTCCTACGAGCAGTACTTC. Translation gives CASSSRDSYEQYF.

A note on this clonotype: A much larger clone differs from this one at a single base, so this may be a read error. The gene calls are TRBV18 and TRBJ1-4; 7 bases align to TRBD1. Germline values: CDR1 KGHSH, CDR2 LQKENI. V was pared by 3 bases and J by 8 bases, with 6 bases of the junction left unmatched. This CDR3 comprises 14 residues. The CDR3 spells CASSPGQRAEKLFF. CDR3 sequence (DNA): TGTGCCAGCTCACCGGGACAGCGGGCGGAAAAACTGTTTTTT.

This clonotype appeared a few times. The chain's CDR3 is CSAKGGPTDTQYF. DNA for the CDR3: TGCAGCGCCAAGGGGGGCCCCACAGATACGCAGTATTTT. The V gene is TRBV29-1, the J gene TRBJ2-3; D tentatively fits TRBD1 or TRBD2 (6 bases each). Trimming took 7 bases from V and 2 from J, leaving 13 bases between them. CDR3 length equals 13 residues. Germline CDR1 reads SQVTM; CDR2 reads ANQGSEA.

The table lists this clonotype with many counts. The chain uses TRBV7-6 and TRBJ2-7; 7 bases are shared with TRBD2. In germline, CDR1 is SGHVS, CDR2 FNYEAQ. The junction had 21 bases not matched to a gene; V was cut back by 4 bases and J by 3 bases. This CDR3 is built from 19 residues. In DNA form, the CDR3 reads TGTGCCAGCAGCTGGGGGGGACCCCACCCTGACAGTCCTGACTACGAGCAGTACTTC. Translated: CASSWGGPHPDSPDYEQYF.

This clonotype was picked up one time. The chain combines TRBV7-2 with TRBJ1-5; TRBD1 might be the D (5 bases). V was pared by 8 bases and J by 3 bases, with 17 bases between. Germline lookup yields CDR1 SGHTA and CDR2 FQGNSA. This CDR3 is built from 15 residues. This CDR3 is CASRLAQGLNQPQHF. CDR3 DNA sequence: TGTGCCAGCCGGTTGGCCCAGGGCCTCAATCAGCCCCAGCATTTT.

There are many counts of this clonotype. The chain recombines TRBV6-5 with TRBJ2-7; 8 bases map to TRBD2. Germline CDR1 reads MNHEY; CDR2 reads SVGAGI. V lost 0 bases and J lost 9; bases outside the gene matches: 7. This CDR3 is built from 14 residues. CDR3 nucleotides: TGTGCCAGCAGTTACTCTGCGGGGGGCTTTGGGCAGTACTTC. Protein product: CASSYSAGGFGQYF.

In the case of this clonotype: A read error may be the cause here, since a much bigger clone is one base away. The chain couples TRBV11-2 to TRBJ1-6; maybe TRBD1 (6 bases). Germline V gives CDR1 SGHAT, CDR2 FQNNGV. The CDR3 consists of 15 residues. The V and J ends lost 5 bases and 5 bases respectively, with 13 bases between them. CDR3 amino acids: CASSRSGTHNSPLHF. As DNA, the CDR3 is TGTGCCAGCAGCCGATCCGGGACACATAATTCACCCCTCCACTTT.

At least ten counts were recorded for this clonotype. The chain has TRBV6-2 or TRBV6-3 and TRBJ2-2; 7 bases are shared with TRBD2. J lost 4 bases, V lost 6 bases, and 8 bases had no gene match. The CDR3 runs to 15 residues. CDR1 is MNHEY, CDR2 SVGEGT, per germline. The CDR3 reads CASSPGTTTTGELFF. The CDR3 DNA sequence: TGTGCCAGCAGCCCCGGGACTACTACCACCGGGGAGCTGTTTTTT.

The J gene is TRBJ2-3, the V gene TRBV11-1; D perhaps matches TRBD1 (5 bases). The CDR3 runs to 14 residues. Per the germline V gene, CDR1 is SGHAT and CDR2 is FQDESV (reference sequence). V was shortened by 4 bases and J by 4 bases, with 12 bases between the two germline ends. This CDR3 is CASSYDRAPDTQYF. CDR3 DNA sequence: TGTGCCAGCAGCTATGACAGAGCTCCAGATACGCAGTATTTT.

This clonotype was seen only a few times. The V and J genes are TRBV14 and TRBJ2-7; D remains unclear. This CDR3 has 11 amino acids. Germline V gives CDR1 SGHDN, CDR2 FVKESK. Trimming took 4 bases from V and 7 from J, leaving 8 bases between them. CDR3 sequence reads: CASSPRSEQYF. CDR3 nucleotide sequence: TGTGCCAGCAGCCCCCGGTCAGAGCAGTACTTC.

The chain employs TRBV14 and TRBJ2-7; 11 positions agree with TRBD2. This CDR3 is built from 17 residues. The germline gives CDR1 SGHDN, CDR2 FVKESK. V lost 1 base and J lost 0; bases outside the gene matches: 5. The CDR3 DNA reads as TGTGCCAGCAGCCAAGCGGTACTAGCGGGAGCCTCCTACGAGCAGTACTTC. This translates into CASSQAVLAGASYEQYF.

The chain links TRBV4-2 to TRBJ2-2, with TRBD2 matching 11 bases. Looked up from germline, CDR1 is LGHNA and CDR2 is YNFKEQ. CDR3 length: 16 amino acids. V trimming: 3 bases; J trimming: 3 bases; junction bases outside the gene matches: 3. The CDR3 nucleotides read TGTGCCAGCAGCCACGGTAGCGGGAGGGACACCGGGGAGCTGTTTTTT. Amino acid sequence: CASSHGSGRDTGELFF.

Only a few counts were recorded for this clonotype. CDR3 coding DNA: TGCAGTGCTGTGGGACAGGGAGGAAACACCATATATTTT. Translated, it gives CSAVGQGGNTIYF. The chain carries TRBV20-1 and TRBJ1-3, with 9 bases identical to TRBD1. Per the germline V gene, CDR1 is DFQATT and CDR2 is SNEGSKA (reference sequence). The junction had 3 bases not matched to a gene; V was cut back by 5 bases and J by 4 bases. The CDR3 totals 13 residues.

The table lists this clonotype with a few counts. CDR3 sequence (DNA): TGCAGCGTTGTGGGTTGGACAGGGGGCAACGAGCAGTACTTC. It encodes CSVVGWTGGNEQYF. V is TRBV29-1 and J is TRBJ2-7, with 11 bases lining up with TRBD1. J gave up 5 bases and V 4 bases, and 7 bases lay outside the gene matches. Per germline, CDR1 SQVTM and CDR2 ANQGSEA. The CDR3 is 14 residues long.